This T cell receptor (beta chain) was recorded in a study of cytomegalovirus exposure and HLA in healthy donors. CDR1 is MRHNA and CDR2 is SNTAGT in the germline V gene. With V trimmed by 3 bases and J by 8 bases, 3 bases remained unmatched. This CDR3 spans 15 amino acids. Profiled with immunoSEQ multiplex PCR; TCRdb holds only in-frame clones, not every one. The data hold 110,000 to 150,000 clones, with approximately 84% observed a single time. An approximately 130-subject validation cohort, separate from the approximately 700-subject first cohort, supplied the donors. J is TRBJ2-1 and V is TRBV6-4; 14 nucleotides agree with TRBD2. This sequence was found in a woman aged 25 to 39 in good health and CMV-seronegative. The specimen was PBMCs. The CDR3 bases are TGTGCCAGCAGTGAGACTAGCGGGGGGGCCGATGAGCAGTTCTTC. Its protein product is CASSETSGGADEQFF.